This T cell receptor (beta chain) stems from a study of tumor-infiltrating lymphocytes in primary liver carcinoma. Study outcomes and limitations: Representation across all five tumor regions was limited to only about 8-25% of top clones.

Remarks on this clonotype: Its antigen remains unidentified. A read error may be the cause here, since a much bigger clone is one base away.

The CDR3 spans 11 residues. Using a constant-region primer together with ProtoScript II reverse transcriptase, TCR beta cDNA was made from approximately 0.55 ug of total RNA. Libraries of TCR beta came from three nested multiplex PCR rounds with slightly modified ARM-PCR. Two initial PCR rounds of ten to eleven cycles each paired TRBV1-TRBV30 forward primers with a C-beta reverse primer. One entry per CDR3 protein, called by TCRdb with MiXCR from the multiplex PCR reads. The sample has about 130,000 distinct CDR3 sequences; 50% to 80% are singletons. Bulk tissue was left unsorted, and RNA and DNA were co-extracted from 20-30 mg of it.

Sequencing was done on a sample of liver tumor tissue from sampling region 3. Subset indicated: tumor region T3, left-lateral pole. The receptor was derived from a woman aged 60-75 years with primary liver carcinoma and hepatitis B virus infection. The gene calls are TRBV12-3 or TRBV12-4 and TRBJ1-1; the D is unclear. The DNA for the CDR3 is TGTGCCAGCAGTTTAACCACTGGAGCTTTCTTT. Translating it yields CASSLTTGAFF.